Each of the 19 T cell receptor beta chains below was sequenced from the same sample in a study of T cell clones after liver transplantation. Clones were sequenced by immunoSEQ multiplex PCR, and TCRdb holds only the in-frame ones, with some missing. The data show 9,500 to 10,000 clones, with around 72% seen just once and roughly 23% held by the top ten. The input for sequencing was CD8+ T cells from blood, taken at the approximately 16-month timepoint. Source of these receptors: a human patient who received a liver transplant. Some T cells may originate from the graft donor.

The V gene is TRBV6-5, the J gene TRBJ2-1; D remains unclear. The germline gives CDR1 MNHEY, CDR2 SVGAGI. Trimming cost V 5 bases and J 7 bases, with 6 bases left between them. CDR3 length: 11 residues. CDR3 nucleotides: TGTGCCAGCAGTGATAGTAATGAGCAGTTCTTC. As protein: CASSDSNEQFF.

The chain recombines TRBV2 with TRBJ2-1; D uncertain. Germline lookup yields CDR1 SNHLY and CDR2 FYNNEI. There are 13 residues in the CDR3. V was clipped by 5 bases and J by 5 bases, with 10 bases between them. CDR3 sequence: CASSTKPNNEQFF. CDR3 bases: TGTGCCAGCAGTACCAAACCTAACAATGAGCAGTTCTTC.

The genes are TRBV9 and TRBJ1-1; no clear D gene. The CDR3 runs 16 residues. Germline CDR1 SGDLS, CDR2 YYNGEE. V gave up 4 bases and J gave up 0 bases, with 16 bases separating them. The CDR3 region has the DNA TGTGCCAGCAGCCCCCTATCCGGGCCCATGAACACTGAAGCTTTCTTT. Protein: CASSPLSGPMNTEAFF.

Of note for this clone: At one end, the junction sequence differs from germline, possibly due to a read error. In nucleotides, the CDR3 is TGTGCTAGCAGCTTGGGGACAGGGTCGGAAGAGACCCAGTACTTC. Its protein product is CASSLGTGSEETQYF. The chain carries TRBV7-7 and TRBJ2-5, with 9 bases aligning to TRBD1. Germline CDR1 and CDR2: SSHAT and FNYEAQ (reference sequence). This CDR3 has 15 amino acids.

This chain connects TRBV27 to TRBJ2-3, with D maybe TRBD1 (6 bases). Germline CDR1 and CDR2: MNHEY and SMNVEV (reference sequence). V lost 2 bases and J lost 2, with 11 bases in between. The CDR3 covers 15 residues. The CDR3 bases are TGTGCCAGCAGTTTAGAAGTGGGGGCCACAGATACGCAGTATTTT. Amino acids: CASSLEVGATDTQYF.

J is TRBJ2-7 and V is TRBV6-1, with 7 positions matching TRBD1. J gave up 4 bases and V 3 bases, and 3 bases lay outside the gene matches. Germline V CDR1 and CDR2: MNHNS, SASEGT. The CDR3 covers 13 residues. DNA of the CDR3: TGTGCCAGCAGTGAGACAGGGATGTACGAGCAGTACTTC. It yields the protein CASSETGMYEQYF.

This clone was observed a handful of times. V and J are TRBV5-6 and TRBJ2-1; 9 nucleotides agree with TRBD2. V lost 2 bases to trimming and J lost 5 bases; unmatched junction nucleotides: 2. This CDR3 spans 14 amino acids. CDR1 and CDR2 (germline): SGHDT, YYEEEE. The CDR3 protein is CASSLAGGHNEQFF. The CDR3 DNA sequence: TGTGCCAGCAGCTTAGCGGGGGGCCACAATGAGCAGTTCTTC. The variable domain in full, with the rest retrieved from reference TRBV5-6 and TRBJ2-1, is DAGVTQSPTHLIKTRGQQVTLRCSPKSGHDTVSWYQQALGQGPQFIFQYYEEEERQRGNFPDRFSGHQFPNYSSELNVNALLLGDSALYLCASSLAGGHNEQFFGPGTRLTVL.

V and J are TRBV27 and TRBJ2-3; D is uncertain. Germline V gives CDR1 MNHEY, CDR2 SMNVEV (reference sequence). The germline V and J ends were trimmed by 3 bases and 4 bases, with 8 bases remaining between them. The CDR3 runs 13 residues. CDR3 amino acids: CASSLGRSDTQYF. CDR3 nucleotide sequence: TGTGCCAGCAGTTTGGGCAGATCAGATACGCAGTATTTT.

This chain uses TRBV10-3 with TRBJ1-1; weak D call: TRBD1 (5 bases). Germline CDR1 and CDR2: ENHRY and SYGVKD. The CDR3 spans 13 residues. Trimming removed 6 bases from V and 2 bases from J, with 10 bases in between. CDR3 in amino acids: CAIRGAENTEAFF. As DNA, the CDR3 is TGTGCCATCAGAGGGGCAGAAAACACTGAAGCTTTCTTT.

The chain combines TRBV4-3 with TRBJ1-3, with 8 bases aligning to TRBD1. V trimming: 4 bases; J trimming: 0 bases; junction bases outside the gene matches: 2. CDR1 is LGHNA, CDR2 YSLEER, per germline. The length of the CDR3 is 15 residues. This CDR3 reads CASSRDRFSGNTIYF. CDR3 sequence (DNA): TGCGCCAGCAGCCGGGACAGGTTCTCTGGAAACACCATATATTTT.

The V call is TRBV27, the J call TRBJ2-7, with a tentative D call TRBD1 (6 bases). Germline-derived CDR1 and CDR2 are MNHEY and SMNVEV (reference sequence). This CDR3 is 11 amino acids long. Trimming removed 4 bases at V and 7 bases at J, with 8 bases between. The CDR3 spells CASSSGTEQYV. The CDR3 nucleotides are TGTGCCAGCAGTTCCGGGACAGAGCAGTACGTC.

J is TRBJ2-7 and V is TRBV6-6; D is ambiguous. The length of the CDR3 is 14 residues. Germline values: CDR1 MNHNY, CDR2 SVGAGI (reference sequence). V gave up 0 bases and J gave up 2 bases, with 8 bases separating them. CDR3 nucleotides: TGTGCCAGCAGTTACTCTACAGCCACCTACGAGCAGTACTTC. This gives the protein CASSYSTATYEQYF.

The rearrangement joins TRBV2 to TRBJ1-1, with a tentative D call TRBD1 (5 bases). This CDR3 is built from 13 residues. The V gene's germline CDR1 is SNHLY and CDR2 FYNNEI. The V gene lost 4 bases and the J gene lost 1 base, with 7 bases spanning the gap. In DNA form, the CDR3 reads TGTGCCAGCAGTGGGGGACGGAACACTGAAGCTTTCTTT. Translated, it gives CASSGGRNTEAFF.

The table lists this clone with a few counts. This chain uses TRBV4-1 with TRBJ1-6; D is uncertain. Per germline, CDR1 MGHRA and CDR2 YSYEKL. V was clipped by 1 base and J by 10 bases, with 20 bases between them. The CDR3 has 17 amino acids. CDR3 loop: CASSQVLTVAIYSPLHF. The CDR3 DNA follows: TGCGCCAGCAGCCAAGTTTTAACAGTGGCTATATACTCACCCCTCCACTTT.

The sample holds one count of this clone. The V and J genes are TRBV7-9 and TRBJ2-1, with TRBD2 matching 11 bases. This CDR3 comprises 17 residues. With V trimmed by 5 bases and J by 9 bases, 15 bases remained unmatched. CDR1 and CDR2 from the germline V gene are SEHNR and FQNEAQ (reference sequence). For the CDR3, the DNA is TGTGCCAGCAGCCCTACATCACTAGCGGGAGCCGTCGGTGAGCAGTTCTTC. Its translation: CASSPTSLAGAVGEQFF.

CDR3 bases: TGTGCCAGCAGCTCCAGGGATTGGGAGACCCAGTACTTC. It is translated as CASSSRDWETQYF. This chain joins TRBV7-2 and TRBJ2-5; a weak D match, TRBD1 (5 bases). The CDR3 is made up of 13 amino acids. CDR1 SGHTA and CDR2 FQGNSA come from the germline V gene. V was pared by 4 bases and J by 5 bases, with 11 bases between.

The chain is built from TRBV7-9 and TRBJ2-5; 10 positions agree with TRBD1. Trimming removed 5 bases from V and 8 bases from J; junction bases left unmatched: 8. Per the germline V gene, CDR1 is SEHNR and CDR2 is FQNEAQ (reference sequence). The CDR3 has 14 amino acids. In DNA, the CDR3 is TGTGCCAGCAGCCCGGGACAGGGGTCAGGAACCCAGTACTTC. Protein product: CASSPGQGSGTQYF.

This chain links TRBV29-1 with TRBJ1-2; TRBD1 aligns across 11 bases. CDR1 and CDR2 (germline): SQVTM, ANQGSEA. With 3 bases clipped from V and 10 bases from J, the junction kept 4 bases outside the gene matches. This CDR3 contains 12 residues. This CDR3 reads CSVEWGQGDYTF. CDR3 in DNA: TGCAGCGTTGAGTGGGGACAGGGGGACTACACCTTC.

The rearrangement links TRBV15 to TRBJ1-4; 10 bases are a match to TRBD1. Trimming took 5 bases from V and 3 from J; bases not matched to a gene: 9. This CDR3 comprises 17 residues. Germline V CDR1 and CDR2: LNHNV, YYDKDF (reference sequence). The CDR3 loop reads CATSLKGQGLANEKLFF. CDR3 nucleotide sequence: TGTGCCACCAGCCTAAAGGGACAGGGGCTGGCTAATGAAAAACTGTTTTTT.